The 24 T cell receptor beta chains listed next were all sequenced from one sample in a study of cytomegalovirus exposure and HLA in healthy donors (dated by TCRdb to about 2017). Library preparation used the immunoSEQ multiplex PCR assay. The multiplex PCR relied on a mix of 60 forward primers for TCR Vbeta segments and 13 reverse primers for TCR Jbeta segments. TCRdb holds this immuneACCESS table with in-frame rearrangements only. Some clones are missing; in checked studies, unresolved V genes explain under half, and the rest has no known cause. The sample profile shows some 150,000 clones; roughly 80% of them were found once. The top ten clones comprise around 3% of the sample. Sequencing was done on a sample of PBMCs. The receptors originated from a man in his forties in good health and CMV-seropositive.

This clone was recorded only once. The gene calls are TRBV6-1 and TRBJ1-1, with 7 bases aligning to TRBD1. This CDR3 comprises 13 residues. Germline V gene data show CDR1 as MNHNS and CDR2 as SASEGT. V shed 6 bases, J shed 1 base, and the junction held 2 bases outside the gene matches. The DNA of the CDR3 is TGTGCCAGCAGCTGGACAGGGAACACTGAAGCTTTCTTT. As protein: CASSWTGNTEAFF.

The rearrangement uses TRBV28 and TRBJ2-7; D is unresolved. The CDR3 is 12 amino acids. In germline, CDR1 is MDHEN, CDR2 SYDVKM. The CDR3 coding sequence is TGTGGTTCAGCTACAGAACTCTACGAGCAGTACTTC. Protein product: CGSATELYEQYF.

This chain links TRBV27 with TRBJ2-1; a weak D match, TRBD2 (5 bases). This CDR3 comprises 12 residues. Trimming left V 6 bases short and J 7 bases short, with 10 bases between. The germline gives CDR1 MNHEY, CDR2 SMNVEV (reference sequence). Here the CDR3 DNA reads TGTGCCAGCAGCCACGGCGGGAATGAGCAGTTCTTC. Protein: CASSHGGNEQFF.

This chain joins TRBV7-2 and TRBJ1-3, with a tentative D call TRBD1 (6 bases). CDR1 and CDR2 (germline): SGHTA, FQGNSA. This CDR3 is 16 amino acids long. The V and J ends lost 5 bases and 4 bases respectively, with 18 bases between them. The CDR3 spells CASSRDRMLLGNTIYF. Written as DNA, the CDR3 is TGTGCCAGCAGCCGAGACAGGATGCTTCTGGGAAACACCATATATTTT.

J is TRBJ2-1 and V is TRBV29-1; 11 bases match TRBD1. V shed 6 bases, J shed 5 bases, and the junction held 3 bases outside the gene matches. CDR3 length equals 13 residues. Germline V gene data show CDR1 as SQVTM and CDR2 as ANQGSEA. CDR3 sequence: CSVDRGLNNEQFF. The CDR3 coding sequence is TGCAGCGTGGACAGGGGGCTCAACAATGAGCAGTTCTTC.

The genes are TRBV11-1 and TRBJ2-7; 12 bases agree with TRBD2. Per the germline V gene, CDR1 is SGHAT and CDR2 is FQDESV (reference sequence). CDR3 length: 15 residues. J gave up 1 base and V 5 bases, and 3 bases lay outside the gene matches. This CDR3 is CASSHGLAGSYEQYF. Written as DNA, the CDR3 is TGTGCCAGCAGCCACGGACTAGCGGGGTCCTACGAGCAGTACTTC.

The chain joins TRBV5-1 to TRBJ1-4; D is possibly TRBD1 (5 bases). CDR1 SGHRS and CDR2 YFSETQ come from the germline V gene. CDR3 length equals 17 residues. V was trimmed by 2 bases and J by 0 bases, leaving 14 bases between them. DNA of the CDR3: TGCGCCAGCAGCTTAGGGGCACCTCATGCAACTAATGAAAAACTGTTTTTT. It specifies CASSLGAPHATNEKLFF.

This chain links TRBV4-3 with TRBJ2-3; D possibly corresponds to TRBD1 (5 bases). V was clipped by 1 base and J by 4 bases, with 15 bases between them. The CDR3 is 16 residues long. Germline V gives CDR1 LGHNA, CDR2 YSLEER. The CDR3 loop reads CASSQGSKGFSDTQYF. The CDR3 DNA is TGCGCCAGCAGCCAAGGGAGTAAGGGGTTTTCAGATACGCAGTATTTT.

The rearrangement uses TRBV27 and TRBJ2-3; D uncertain. The CDR3 contains 16 residues. Trimming pared 3 bases from V and 0 bases from J, leaving 13 bases between. Per the germline V gene, CDR1 is MNHEY and CDR2 is SMNVEV (reference sequence). The CDR3 here is CASSFMRAASTDTQYF. In DNA, the CDR3 is TGTGCCAGCAGTTTCATGCGTGCCGCGAGCACAGATACGCAGTATTTT.

The chain carries TRBV7-3 and TRBJ1-2; 9 bases fit TRBD1. Unmatched junction bases numbered 8, after V lost 5 bases and J lost 4 bases. The CDR3 is 15 amino acids. CDR1 and CDR2 from the germline V gene are SGHTA and FQGTGA. This CDR3 reads CASSPRQGDVYGYTF. CDR3 DNA: TGTGCCAGCAGCCCCCGACAGGGGGATGTCTATGGCTACACCTTC.

This sequence joins TRBV11-1 and TRBJ1-4; D gene ambiguous. Germline V gene lookup returns CDR1 SGHAT and CDR2 FQDESV (reference sequence). Between the trimmed V and J ends, which lost 3 bases and 7 bases, there was a span of 6 bases. This CDR3 spans 12 amino acids. The CDR3 sequence: CASSFGGEKLFF. For the CDR3, the DNA is TGTGCCAGCAGCTTTGGAGGTGAAAAACTGTTTTTT. Complete variable domain (other parts from reference TRBV11-1 and TRBJ1-4): EAEVAQSPRYKITEKSQAVAFWCDPISGHATLYWYRQILGQGPELLVQFQDESVVDDSQLPKDRFSAERLKGVDSTLKIQPAELGDSAMYLCASSFGGEKLFFGSGTQLSVL.

The rearrangement joins TRBV5-1 to TRBJ2-2; weak D call: TRBD1 (6 bases). Germline CDR1 reads SGHRS; CDR2 reads YFSETQ. Trimming took 4 bases from V and 4 from J, leaving 14 bases between them. CDR3 length: 15 amino acids. The CDR3 region has the DNA TGCGCCAGCAGCCTAGGGACACCAACCACCGGGGAGCTGTTTTTT. Protein sequence: CASSLGTPTTGELFF.

The chain couples TRBV25-1 to TRBJ2-5; D gene unclear. The germline CDR1 and CDR2 sequences are MGHDK and SYGVNS. This CDR3 is 14 amino acids long. V was cut by 2 bases and J by 3 bases, with 10 bases left in between. CDR3 loop: CASSEVGSKETQYF. The DNA of the CDR3 is TGTGCCAGCAGTGAAGTGGGCAGCAAAGAGACCCAGTACTTC.

The V and J genes are TRBV7-3 and TRBJ2-5, with D possibly TRBD2 on 5 matching bases. The CDR3 totals 14 residues. CDR1 is SGHTA, CDR2 FQGTGA, per germline. Trimming pared 5 bases from V and 0 bases from J, leaving 10 bases between. CDR3 sequence reads: CASSHRLNQETQYF. The CDR3 coding sequence is TGTGCCAGCAGCCACCGACTAAACCAAGAGACCCAGTACTTC.

V gene TRBV27 combines with J gene TRBJ2-7, with D tentatively TRBD2 (6 bases). CDR3 length equals 14 residues. Trimming removed 6 bases from V and 2 bases from J, with 14 bases in between. CDR1 and CDR2 from the germline V gene are MNHEY and SMNVEV (reference sequence). The CDR3 spells CASSPFSGPYEQYF. CDR3 nucleotides: TGTGCCAGCAGCCCTTTTAGCGGACCCTACGAGCAGTACTTC.

The chain links TRBV19 to TRBJ1-2, with 8 bases lining up with TRBD1. The V and J ends lost 4 bases and 4 bases, in that order; junction bases with no gene match: 11. CDR1 is LNHDA and CDR2 is SQIVND in the germline V gene (reference sequence). The CDR3 runs to 16 residues. The CDR3 bases are TGTGCCAGTAGTAGAACCAGGGGGCAAGCGGCCTATGGCTACACCTTC. It yields the protein CASSRTRGQAAYGYTF.

The V and J genes are TRBV29-1 and TRBJ2-7; 12 bases are shared with TRBD2. The J segment lost 5 bases and the V segment lost 6 bases, leaving 11 bases of the junction unmatched. The CDR3 totals 15 residues. Germline assignment: CDR1 SQVTM and CDR2 ANQGSEA. The CDR3, as DNA: TGCAGCGTGGTCCCGACTAGCGGGAGTATCGACGAGCAGTACTTC. Its translation is CSVVPTSGSIDEQYF.

The CDR3 bases are TGTGCCAGCAGCTGGCAACTAGTCTCGGGCGGGGAGCTGTTTTTT. This gives the protein CASSWQLVSGGELFF. The chain is built from TRBV7-2 and TRBJ2-2, with TRBD2 as a possible D gene (5 bases). With 4 bases removed from V and 7 bases from J, the gap between germline ends came to 16 bases. The germline V gene encodes CDR1 SGHTA and CDR2 FQGNSA. The CDR3 runs 15 residues.

The chain recombines TRBV5-1 with TRBJ1-1; a possible D gene is TRBD1 (6 bases). Germline V gene lookup returns CDR1 SGHRS and CDR2 YFSETQ. Trimming shortened V by 4 bases and J by 0 bases, and 13 bases separated the two germline ends. This CDR3 comprises 15 residues. This CDR3 reads CASSTVSGVNTEAFF. CDR3 bases: TGCGCCAGCAGCACCGTCTCAGGGGTGAACACTGAAGCTTTCTTT.

The chain is built from TRBV7-2 and TRBJ1-2; 7 bases agree with TRBD1. The CDR3 extends over 15 amino acids. The trim removed 5 bases at V and 4 bases at J, leaving 10 bases unmatched. The V gene's germline CDR1 is SGHTA and CDR2 FQGNSA. The DNA of the CDR3 is TGTGCCAGCAGCCAATCCCGGGACAGCCTCTATGGCTACACCTTC. Protein sequence: CASSQSRDSLYGYTF.

The V call is TRBV15, the J call TRBJ2-1; D remains ambiguous. This CDR3 spans 16 amino acids. CDR1 is LNHNV, CDR2 YYDKDF, per germline (reference sequence). V dropped 1 base and J dropped 3 bases, with 13 bases sitting between them. The CDR3 region is CATSRGGGNLYNEQFF. The CDR3 bases are TGTGCCACCAGCAGAGGAGGTGGAAACCTCTACAATGAGCAGTTCTTC.

The chain employs TRBV6-5 and TRBJ1-1; D is possibly TRBD1 (6 bases). V was trimmed by 5 bases and J by 0 bases, leaving 10 bases between them. The CDR3 is made up of 14 amino acids. Germline CDR1 is MNHEY and CDR2 is SVGAGI. CDR3 DNA: TGTGCCAGCAGTCATGGGACACTGAACACTGAAGCTTTCTTT. Its translation is CASSHGTLNTEAFF.

This chain connects TRBV5-6 to TRBJ1-3, with no clear D. Germline-derived CDR1 and CDR2 are SGHDT and YYEEEE. The CDR3 consists of 14 residues. Trimming took 0 bases from V and 0 from J, leaving 4 bases between them. This chain's CDR3 is CASSLDGSGNTIYF. The CDR3 bases are TGTGCCAGCAGCTTGGACGGCTCTGGAAACACCATATATTTT.

The chain links TRBV11-2 to TRBJ2-3, with D perhaps TRBD2 (6 bases). V was trimmed by 5 bases and J by 6 bases, leaving 18 bases between them. The CDR3 contains 15 residues. Germline assignment: CDR1 SGHAT and CDR2 FQNNGV. In DNA form, the CDR3 reads TGTGCCAGCAGCCCCGAATGGGCGGGAAGCGATACGCAGTATTTT. Encoded protein: CASSPEWAGSDTQYF.